The clone carrying this T cell receptor beta chain occurred many times. The target antigen is unknown. Patients were excluded because of uncontrolled infection, other autoimmune disease, pregnancy or lactation. The authors took PBMCs from over 8.5 ml fresh peripheral blood. The data stem from a study of T cells in Graves' hyperthyroidism and ophthalmopathy. The investigators amplified TCR beta CDR3 regions from RNA transcripts. With the HTBI primer set, the TCR CDR3 went through a first round of RT-PCR. MiXCR was run by TCRdb on the multiplex PCR reads, yielding one entry per CDR3 protein. The table shows 500,000 to 650,000 distinct CDR3 sequences, with roughly a sixth occurring only once. Study-wide points: From stable hyperthyroidism, ophthalmopathy was set apart by a 13 V-J model. Expanded thyroid clonotypes (above 0.001) were mostly also found in blood.

This CDR3 spans 14 amino acids. Losses at the gene ends were 6 bases for V and 5 bases for J; bases not matched to a gene: 6. CDR1 is MNHNS, CDR2 SASEGT, per germline. The receptor was derived from a woman between 18 and 29 years old with Graves' ophthalmopathy. The chain joins TRBV6-1 to TRBJ2-1; TRBD1 matches 8 bases. The specimen sequenced was blood. CDR3 loop: CASRPGTGNNEQFF. The CDR3 DNA reads as TGTGCCAGCAGACCGGGGACAGGAAACAATGAGCAGTTCTTC.